This TCR beta chain came from a study of shared clonotypes between healthy human individuals. Study-level information: The study used three CD4 naive, three CD4 memory, two CD8 naive and one CD8 memory plate per donor.

The input for sorted-subset replicate PCRs was about 210 ng DNA, tens of thousands of T cell genomes. Libraries were prepared by immunoSEQ multiplex PCR; TCRdb keeps only in-frame clonotypes and omits some of them. The sample has roughly 1.4 million clones, roughly 98.5% seen once; the top ten hold 0.36%. The CDR3 covers 15 residues. Germline CDR1 is GTSNPN and CDR2 is SVGIG (reference sequence). The trim removed 1 base at V and 3 bases at J, leaving 6 bases unmatched. Study-wide points: Rarefaction revealed incomplete sorted-subset sequencing despite large depth. In this cohort, only blood was sampled, and tissue repertoires likely differ.

A word on this clone: The antigen remains undetermined.

This clonotype originated in a man in his thirties or forties in good health. The rearrangement uses TRBV30 and TRBJ2-7, with 10 bases lining up with TRBD1. Sequences were obtained from naive CD4+ T cells sorted from blood. Subset defined: CD45RA+ positively selected. The CDR3 protein is CAWSGQGALGYEQYF. The CDR3 DNA sequence: TGTGCCTGGAGTGGACAGGGGGCTCTAGGCTACGAGCAGTACTTC.